The sequence of this T cell receptor beta chain was determined in a study of blood T cell repertoires in COVID-19. Enrolled during active infection, Seattle patients were then followed longitudinally. Original analysis: Estimation of nucleated cell counts was performed using reference gene primer amplification. Sequencing was performed with immunoSEQ multiplex PCR; in TCRdb, only in-frame clones are kept and a portion is missing. For V, J and clone size, that table is used; D and trimming come from the DNA. The table shows about 250,000 clones, with about 84% occurring only once. V lost 3 bases, J lost 6 bases, and 18 bases lay in between. Germline V lookup: CDR1 LNHDA, CDR2 SQIVND (reference sequence). CDR3 length: 16 residues.

Sequenced: peripheral blood. The chain recombines TRBV19 with TRBJ1-5; D is uncertain. The source of this sequence is a woman over 75 with COVID-19, enrolled during active disease. The CDR3, as DNA: TGTGCCAGTAGTATCCCGGTTGGGTCCGGAGGTCAGCCCCAGCATTTT. Translating it yields CASSIPVGSGGQPQHF.